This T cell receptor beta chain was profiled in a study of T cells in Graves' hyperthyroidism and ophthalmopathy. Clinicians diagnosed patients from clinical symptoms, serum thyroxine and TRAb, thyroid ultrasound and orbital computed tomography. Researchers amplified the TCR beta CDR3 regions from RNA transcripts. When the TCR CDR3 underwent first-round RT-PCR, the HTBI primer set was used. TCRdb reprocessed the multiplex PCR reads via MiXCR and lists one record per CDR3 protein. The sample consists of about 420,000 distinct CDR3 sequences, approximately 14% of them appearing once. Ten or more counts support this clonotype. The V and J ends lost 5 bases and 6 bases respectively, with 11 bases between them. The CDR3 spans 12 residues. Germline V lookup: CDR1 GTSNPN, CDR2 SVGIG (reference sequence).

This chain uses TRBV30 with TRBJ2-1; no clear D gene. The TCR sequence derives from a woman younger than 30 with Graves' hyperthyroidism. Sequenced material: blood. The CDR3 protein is CAWGEVSNEQFF. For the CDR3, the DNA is TGTGCCTGGGGTGAGGTATCCAATGAGCAGTTCTTC.